This TCR beta chain appears in the sequencing data of a study of radiotherapy plus CTLA-4 blockade in lung cancer. A remark on this clone: Its antigen remains unidentified.

Study-wide results and caveats: In blood, early T cell clone dynamics reportedly predicted response best, together with interferon-beta.

Trimming removed 0 bases from V and 4 bases from J, with 7 bases in between. The CDR3 is made up of 14 amino acids. From germline, CDR1 is SGHTA and CDR2 FQGTGA. The repertoire was sequenced with immunoSEQ multiplex PCR; TCRdb's copy has only in-frame clones and lacks some. The sample includes roughly 50,000 clones, about 72% seen only once; the top ten take 11%. This specimen consisted of peripheral blood, obtained from a patient treated with radiotherapy plus ipilimumab. This clonotype was sampled from a human donor with non-small cell lung cancer who had stable disease on radiotherapy plus ipilimumab. The chain is built from TRBV7-3 and TRBJ1-5, with D uncertain. The CDR3 spells CASSLTPGNQPQHF. The CDR3 DNA follows: TGTGCCAGCAGCTTAACGCCGGGGAATCAGCCCCAGCATTTT.